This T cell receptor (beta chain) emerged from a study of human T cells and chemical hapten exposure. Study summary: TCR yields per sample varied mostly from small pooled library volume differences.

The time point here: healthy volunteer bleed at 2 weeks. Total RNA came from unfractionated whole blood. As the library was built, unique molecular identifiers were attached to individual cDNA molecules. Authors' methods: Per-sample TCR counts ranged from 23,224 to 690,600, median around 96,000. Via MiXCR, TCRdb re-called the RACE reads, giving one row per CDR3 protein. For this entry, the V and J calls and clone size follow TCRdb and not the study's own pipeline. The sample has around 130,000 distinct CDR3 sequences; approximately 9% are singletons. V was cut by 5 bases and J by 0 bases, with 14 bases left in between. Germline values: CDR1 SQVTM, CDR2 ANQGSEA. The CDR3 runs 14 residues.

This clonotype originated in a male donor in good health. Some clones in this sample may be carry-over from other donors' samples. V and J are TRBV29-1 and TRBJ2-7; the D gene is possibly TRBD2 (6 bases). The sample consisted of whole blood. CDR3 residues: CSVSPGSISYEQYF. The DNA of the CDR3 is TGCAGCGTTTCGCCCGGGAGTATCTCCTACGAGCAGTACTTC.